The next 18 T cell receptor beta chains were all read from a single sample in a study of blood T cell repertoires in COVID-19 (dated by TCRdb to the early 2020s). Library creation used the immunoSEQ multiplex PCR assay. Imported from immuneACCESS, the table was reduced by TCRdb to in-frame sequences with V and J called. These copies leave out some clones; in studies compared against another copy, an unresolved V gene accounts for under half, and the cause of the remainder is not known. Within this sample are about 260,000 clones, with around 90% of them counted one time only. Of the sample, roughly 2.2% falls within the top ten clones. The sequenced sample was peripheral blood. The source is a woman between 50 and 59 years old who had recovered from COVID-19.

CDR3 loop: CASSDPRLTEAFF. The CDR3 nucleotides are TGTGCCAGCAGTGACCCGCGGCTCACTGAAGCTTTCTTT. The V and J genes are TRBV6-1 and TRBJ1-1; D unclear. The germline gives CDR1 MNHNS, CDR2 SASEGT. V was pared by 3 bases and J by 4 bases, with 9 bases between. This CDR3 contains 13 residues.

The J gene is TRBJ2-1, the V gene TRBV7-2, with D maybe TRBD1 (6 bases). Germline V gives CDR1 SGHTA, CDR2 FQGNSA. Trimming shortened V by 3 bases and J by 5 bases, and 14 bases separated the two germline ends. This CDR3 contains 15 residues. The CDR3 reads CASSFRGKGNNEQFF. The CDR3 nucleotides are TGTGCCAGCAGCTTCAGGGGAAAGGGTAACAATGAGCAGTTCTTC.

The chain carries TRBV10-3 and TRBJ2-7, with 11 bases identical to TRBD2. The germline V gene has CDR1 ENHRY and CDR2 SYGVKD. The CDR3 spans 13 residues. The trim removed 4 bases at V and 6 bases at J, leaving 2 bases unmatched. The CDR3 is CAISGLAGTEQYF. The CDR3 nucleotides are TGTGCCATCAGTGGACTAGCGGGGACCGAGCAGTACTTC.

The chain has TRBV6-1 and TRBJ2-3; 9 bases agree with TRBD2. CDR1 is MNHNS and CDR2 is SASEGT in the germline V gene. The V gene end was trimmed by 1 base and the J gene end by 4 bases; junction bases not matched to a gene: 3. This CDR3 has 15 residues. CDR3 amino acids: CASSEVLAGADTQYF. CDR3 coding DNA: TGTGCCAGCAGTGAAGTTTTAGCGGGGGCAGATACGCAGTATTTT.

The chain employs TRBV4-3 and TRBJ2-5; D ambiguous. V dropped 2 bases and J dropped 3 bases, with 13 bases sitting between them. This CDR3 is built from 15 residues. Germline CDR1 and CDR2: LGHNA and YSLEER. CDR3 protein: CASSQSPATKETQYF. The CDR3 DNA reads TGCGCCAGCAGCCAAAGCCCCGCCACTAAAGAGACCCAGTACTTC.

The genes are TRBV25-1 and TRBJ1-1; TRBD1 aligns across 9 bases. From germline, CDR1 is MGHDK and CDR2 SYGVNS. V was pared by 2 bases and J by 5 bases, with 6 bases of the junction left unmatched. The CDR3 covers 15 residues. CDR3 sequence: CASSEPNRGRTEAFF. In nucleotides, the CDR3 is TGTGCCAGCAGTGAACCGAACAGGGGGCGGACTGAAGCTTTCTTT.

This clone was counted a single time. The gene calls are TRBV6-2 or TRBV6-3 and TRBJ2-2, with TRBD2 as a possible D gene (6 bases). V was trimmed by 6 bases and J by 6 bases, leaving 17 bases between them. This CDR3 contains 15 residues. Germline values: CDR1 MNHEY, CDR2 SVGEGT. CDR3 sequence (DNA): TGTGCCAGCAGCCGGGCCCATCCGGGGGCCGGGGAGCTGTTTTTT. Its translation is CASSRAHPGAGELFF.

The chain recombines TRBV7-9 with TRBJ1-5, with 7 nucleotides matching TRBD1. Germline assignment: CDR1 SEHNR and CDR2 FQNEAQ (reference sequence). This CDR3 has 14 amino acids. V trimming: 4 bases; J trimming: 4 bases; junction bases outside the gene matches: 4. CDR3 loop: CASSYGTDNQPQHF. The CDR3 DNA is TGTGCCAGCAGCTACGGGACAGATAATCAGCCCCAGCATTTT. Complete variable domain (other parts from reference TRBV7-9 and TRBJ1-5): DTGVSQNPRHKITKRGQNVTFRCDPISEHNRLYWYRQTLGQGPEFLTYFQNEAQLEKSRLLSDRFSAERPKGSFSTLEIQRTEQGDSAMYLCASSYGTDNQPQHFGDGTRLSIL.

The rearrangement uses TRBV6-2 or TRBV6-3 and TRBJ2-3; 8 bases are a match to TRBD2. V lost 1 base and J lost 2; bases outside the gene matches: 8. Germline loops: CDR1 MNHEY, CDR2 SVGEGT. The CDR3 loop spans 17 amino acids. Written as DNA, the CDR3 is TGTGCCAGCAGTTACTTCCCCGGGAGGGATCTCACAGATACGCAGTATTTT. Amino acid sequence: CASSYFPGRDLTDTQYF.

This chain uses TRBV30 with TRBJ1-2; a weak D match, TRBD1 (5 bases). Trimming took 0 bases from V and 5 from J, leaving 10 bases between them. The germline gives CDR1 GTSNPN, CDR2 SVGIG (reference sequence). The CDR3 length is 13 residues. CDR3 DNA sequence: TGTGCCTGGAGTGTACTCGGGGGGTATGGCTACACCTTC. Residues: CAWSVLGGYGYTF.

The chain uses TRBV9 and TRBJ2-1; possibly TRBD2 for D (6 bases). The CDR3 runs 16 residues. Germline lookup yields CDR1 SGDLS and CDR2 YYNGEE. V lost 4 bases, J lost 3 bases, and 17 bases lay in between. Written as DNA, the CDR3 is TGTGCCAGCAGCCCCCCCGGGGGTAAGGACTACAATGAGCAGTTCTTC. This sequence encodes CASSPPGGKDYNEQFF.

A few counts support this clone. The rearrangement joins TRBV7-3 to TRBJ2-1; 11 positions match TRBD2. V lost 2 bases, J lost 0 bases, and 0 bases stayed unmatched. The CDR3 is 16 residues long. Germline loops: CDR1 SGHTA, CDR2 FQGTGA. The CDR3 DNA is TGTGCCAGCAGCTTACTAGCGGGGGGCTCCTACAATGAGCAGTTCTTC. Its protein product is CASSLLAGGSYNEQFF.

The genes are TRBV4-2 and TRBJ1-5; possibly TRBD1 for D (5 bases). Germline loops: CDR1 LGHNA, CDR2 YNFKEQ. Trimming removed 0 bases at V and 4 bases at J, with 7 bases between. CDR3 size: 14 residues. The CDR3, as DNA: TGTGCCAGCAGCCAAGATCCAGGGAATCAGCCCCAGCATTTT. This translates into CASSQDPGNQPQHF.

The V and J genes are TRBV30 and TRBJ2-7; TRBD2 is a possible D gene (5 bases). This CDR3 has 12 residues. The V end lost 3 bases, the J end lost 6 bases, and 12 bases lay between the germline ends. Germline CDR1 GTSNPN, CDR2 SVGIG (reference sequence). DNA of the CDR3: TGTGCCTGGAGCAAGAGACTACTCGAGCAGTACTTC. It is translated as CAWSKRLLEQYF.

This chain links TRBV30 with TRBJ2-7; D not certain. Per the germline V gene, CDR1 is GTSNPN and CDR2 is SVGIG (reference sequence). Trimming removed 2 bases from V and 1 base from J, with 6 bases in between. The CDR3 runs to 12 residues. The CDR3 nucleotides read TGTGCCTGGAGTTTATCGTCCTACGAGCAGTACTTC. Its protein is CAWSLSSYEQYF.

In its sample, this clone was seen once. This chain links TRBV7-9 with TRBJ2-7; TRBD2 might be the D (5 bases). CDR3 length: 14 residues. V dropped 2 bases and J dropped 5 bases, with 13 bases sitting between them. Germline values: CDR1 SEHNR, CDR2 FQNEAQ (reference sequence). For the CDR3, the DNA is TGTGCCAGCAGCTTAACTAGGGTCGGCAACGAGCAGTACTTC. It yields the protein CASSLTRVGNEQYF.

The chain couples TRBV4-3 to TRBJ2-3; no definite D call. Trimming stripped 1 base from V and 5 bases from J, with 10 bases between. This CDR3 has 14 residues. CDR1 LGHNA and CDR2 YSLEER come from the germline V gene. CDR3 nucleotides: TGCGCCAGCAGCCAAGGTGGAGTTCAAGATACGCAGTATTTT. Amino acids: CASSQGGVQDTQYF.

CDR3 coding DNA: TGTGCCAGCAGGGACAGGGTTGGTGAAAAACTGTTTTTT. This gives the protein CASRDRVGEKLFF. The chain recombines TRBV27 with TRBJ1-4, with TRBD1 identical over 8 bases. The CDR3 length is 13 residues. Trimming at V came to 6 bases and at J to 7 bases, leaving 4 bases not matched to a gene. Germline V CDR1 and CDR2: MNHEY, SMNVEV (reference sequence). Full variable domain (remainder filled in from reference TRBV27 and TRBJ1-4): EAQVTQNPRYLITVTGKKLTVTCSQNMNHEYMSWYRQDPGLGLRQIYYSMNVEVTDKGDVPEGYKVSRKEKRNFPLILESPSPNQTSLYFCASRDRVGEKLFFGSGTQLSVL.